This T cell receptor beta chain is from a study of monozygotic twins with inflammatory bowel disease (dated by TCRdb to the late 2010s). For the wider study: The complete study included about 28 monozygotic twin pairs: 19 IBD-discordant Danish pairs and nine German pairs, of which four were IBD-concordant and five were IBD-discordant. The search for disease-associated traits relied mainly on comparing, within discordant pairs, IBD patients with their genetically identical healthy co-twins. Each individual had, on average, about 151 000 unique TCRalpha sequences and 181 000 unique TCRbeta sequences available for analysis. Points the paper makes about the study in general: No difference in repertoire similarity was observed between concordant and discordant twins, possibly owing to limited statistical power. Different T cell subtypes could not be distinguished in the analysis. No single strong signal or clonotype linked to IBD turned up in the results, so the idea that one exists was not supported. Because patients were on differing immunosuppressive treatments, the repertoires may have picked up extra background noise and inter-individual variability. TCRbeta repertoire diversity, by inverse Simpson index, was decreased in IBD patients compared with their healthy co-twins. Fewer clonotypes were shared with other individuals by IBD patients than by healthy twins, most markedly in patients showing signs of disease activity.

An approximately 2.5 ml peripheral blood sample was drawn into PAXgene tubes per donor and stored at -80°C. Without T cell sorting, total RNA was isolated from whole blood using the PAXgene blood miRNA kit on an automated QIAcube. Deep TCRalpha and TCRbeta repertoire profiling with unique molecular barcoding was performed on peripheral blood of monozygotic twin pairs concordant or discordant for inflammatory bowel disease. For every twin pair, smoking habits were documented, and each individual was categorised as a current, former or never smoker. The library was made by 5' RACE. Preparation of each TCR library used approximately 3,200 ng of total RNA. For each sample, cDNA was synthesized in eight separate reactions using SMARTScribe reverse transcriptase. During cDNA synthesis, template switching was used to introduce unique molecular identifiers that contained a 6-nucleotide sample barcode. Amplification of TCRalpha and TCRbeta cDNA involved two nested PCRs of approximately 17 and 9 cycles, and each PCR was followed by bead purification. Before amplification, the cDNA was both treated with uracil DNA-glycosylase and purified with the QIAquick PCR purification kit. The second PCR added Illumina TruSeq-compatible adapters along with sample-specific barcodes. Library quality and concentration were checked on TapeStation and Qubit, and libraries were pooled at around 4.9 ng each. Sequencing of pooled libraries was carried out on an Illumina HiSeq2500 single-index Rapid Run using 2 x 100 bp reads and custom sequencing primers. The paper's data handling went like this. MiGEC version 1.2.6 was used for UMI-based consensus assembly to correct PCR and sequencing errors. MiXCR version 2.1.1 was used to carry out V(D)J alignment, clonotype assembly and CDR3 extraction. To normalise gene usage, clonotype sharing and MAIT/NKT TCR abundance, the analysis used the top 1000, 10 000 and 20 000 clonotypes per sample. After downsampling to 27 000 UMIs, diversity was calculated as the inverse Simpson index using the vegan R package. Statistical testing used paired Mann-Whitney U tests on the discordant twin pairs and applied Benjamini-Hochberg correction for multiple testing. TCRdb reprocessed the sequencing reads and holds a single record per CDR3 protein sequence, with no DNA. These V and J calls are TCRdb output, not the study's own analysis. The sample table records tens of thousands of distinct CDR3 sequences. Together, the top ten hold 6% to 9.5% of the sample.

According to the germline V gene, CDR1 reads WSHSY and CDR2 reads SAAADI. Counted from cysteine to phenylalanine, this CDR3 has 15 amino acids. The nucleotide record is missing. About this clonotype: The antigen this receptor binds is unknown.

The receptor was isolated from a human donor with ulcerative colitis or Crohn's disease, or a healthy co-twin of an affected twin (not recorded which). The sample taken for sequencing was blood. The V and J segments used are TRBV10-2 and TRBJ1-2; lacking DNA, the TRBD1 call made by TCRdb goes unchecked. CDR3 region: CASSVTTDKYYGYTF.